This T cell receptor beta chain was recorded in a study of blood T cell repertoires in COVID-19. Germline lookup yields CDR1 SGHTA and CDR2 FQGNSA. Trimming stripped 1 base from V and 2 bases from J, with 18 bases between. The CDR3 consists of 18 residues. Per the original data handling: Counts of nucleated cells, estimated from reference gene primer amplification, were obtained. Some clones are missing from TCRdb's copy, which holds only in-frame ones; the method was immunoSEQ multiplex PCR. V, J and clone size are those of that table, while D and trimming were read from the DNA. In the table there are roughly 320,000 clones, just over 85% of which are singletons. Grouping used clinical history reported by participants in a survey and questionnaire.

This TCR was sampled from a young man who had recovered from COVID-19. The chain uses TRBV7-2 and TRBJ2-1; no clear D. The sample comprised PBMCs or T cells enriched from blood (not recorded which). As DNA, the CDR3 is TGTGCCAGCAGCTTAGGCGGTCCCCCCATACTGACCTACAATGAGCAGTTCTTC. Its translation is CASSLGGPPILTYNEQFF.